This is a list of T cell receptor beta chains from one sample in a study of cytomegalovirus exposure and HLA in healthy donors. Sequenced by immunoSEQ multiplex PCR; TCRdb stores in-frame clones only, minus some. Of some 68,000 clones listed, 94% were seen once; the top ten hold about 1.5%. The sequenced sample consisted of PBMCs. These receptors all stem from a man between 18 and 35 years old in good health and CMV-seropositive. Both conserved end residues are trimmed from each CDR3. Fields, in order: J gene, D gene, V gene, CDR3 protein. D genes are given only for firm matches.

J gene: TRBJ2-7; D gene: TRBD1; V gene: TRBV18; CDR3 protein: ASSPQGFPYEQY
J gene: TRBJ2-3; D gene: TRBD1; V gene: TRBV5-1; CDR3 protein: ASSLTGSADTQY
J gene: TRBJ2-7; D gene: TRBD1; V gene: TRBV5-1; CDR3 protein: ASSRTGASSYEQY
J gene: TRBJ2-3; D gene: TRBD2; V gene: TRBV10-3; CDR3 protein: AISASTGLAGGPKITDTQY
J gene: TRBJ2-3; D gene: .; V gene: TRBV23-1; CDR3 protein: ASSQLISGTRGTDTQY
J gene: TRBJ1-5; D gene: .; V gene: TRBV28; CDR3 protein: ASTLGGPNNQPQH
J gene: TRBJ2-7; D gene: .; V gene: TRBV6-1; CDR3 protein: ASSEKGGGLRAYEQY
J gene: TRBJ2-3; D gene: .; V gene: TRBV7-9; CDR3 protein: ASSLAGQTYTQY
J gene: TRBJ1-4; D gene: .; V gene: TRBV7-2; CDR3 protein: ASSPSGSKLF
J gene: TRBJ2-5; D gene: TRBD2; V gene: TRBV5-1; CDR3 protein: ASSPLAGVPQETQY
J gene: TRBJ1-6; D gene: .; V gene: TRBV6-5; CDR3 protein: ASRRKGQTNSPLH
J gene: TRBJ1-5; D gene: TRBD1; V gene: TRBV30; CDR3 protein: AWDRDTGQPQH
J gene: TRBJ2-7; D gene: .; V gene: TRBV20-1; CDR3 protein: SAGGALEQY
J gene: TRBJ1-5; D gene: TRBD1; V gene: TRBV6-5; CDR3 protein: ASSRTGSHQPQH
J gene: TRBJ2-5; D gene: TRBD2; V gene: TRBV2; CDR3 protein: ASSPRTSGLGTQY
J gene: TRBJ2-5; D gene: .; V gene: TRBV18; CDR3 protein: ASSQQGWRGETQY
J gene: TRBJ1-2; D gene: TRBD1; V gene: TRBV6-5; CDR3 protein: ASSTTGGYGYT
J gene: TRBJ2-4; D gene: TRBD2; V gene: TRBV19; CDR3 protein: ASSSTSGAQLQY
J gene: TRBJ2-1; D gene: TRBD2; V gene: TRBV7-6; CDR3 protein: ASSLETSGGGSYNEQF
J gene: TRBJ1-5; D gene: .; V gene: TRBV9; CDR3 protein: ASSEPTGNGQPQH
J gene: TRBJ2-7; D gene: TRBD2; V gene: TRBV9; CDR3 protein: ASSVTGTSGYEQY
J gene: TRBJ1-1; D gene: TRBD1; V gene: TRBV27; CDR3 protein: ASSLGAPQTGVTEAF
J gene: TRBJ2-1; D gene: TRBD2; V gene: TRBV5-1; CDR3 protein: ASSGRLATDNEQF
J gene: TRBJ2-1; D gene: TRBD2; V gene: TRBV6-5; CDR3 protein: ASSYSNSGRTNEQF
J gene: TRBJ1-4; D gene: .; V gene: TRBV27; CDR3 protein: ASSSFDGDEKLF
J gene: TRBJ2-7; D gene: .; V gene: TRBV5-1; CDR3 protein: ASSLRGNPVGYEQY
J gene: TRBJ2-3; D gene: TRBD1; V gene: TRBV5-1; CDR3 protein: ASSLNRQGRITDTQY
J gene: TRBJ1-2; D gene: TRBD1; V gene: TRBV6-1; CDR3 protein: AIKGQEFYGYT
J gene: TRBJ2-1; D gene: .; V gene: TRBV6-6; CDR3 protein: ASSYSKLNEQF
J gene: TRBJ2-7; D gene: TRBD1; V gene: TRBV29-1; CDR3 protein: SITRGDRGFGEQY
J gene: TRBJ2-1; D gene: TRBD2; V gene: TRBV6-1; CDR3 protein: ASSVLAGSVHEQF
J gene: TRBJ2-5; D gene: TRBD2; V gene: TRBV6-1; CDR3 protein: ASSVGGGGGKTQY
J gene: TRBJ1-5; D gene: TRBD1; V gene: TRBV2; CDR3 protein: ASSDVVGFRGPVNQPQH
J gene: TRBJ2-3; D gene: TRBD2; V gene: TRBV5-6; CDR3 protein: ASSLGILAGETDTQY
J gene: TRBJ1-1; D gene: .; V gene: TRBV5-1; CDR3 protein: ASSPDTYTEAF
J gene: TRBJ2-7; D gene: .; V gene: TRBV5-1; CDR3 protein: ASSLTGRSYEQY
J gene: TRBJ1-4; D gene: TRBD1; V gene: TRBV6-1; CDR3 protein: ASSEVGRGHPNEKLF
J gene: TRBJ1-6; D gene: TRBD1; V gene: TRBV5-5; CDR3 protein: ASSPGTDNSPLH
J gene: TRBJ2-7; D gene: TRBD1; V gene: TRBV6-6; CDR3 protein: ASSAGGSYEQY
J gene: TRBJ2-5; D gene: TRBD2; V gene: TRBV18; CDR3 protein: ASSPLAGPPQETQY
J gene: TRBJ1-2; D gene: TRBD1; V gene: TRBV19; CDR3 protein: ASSKGQQNYGYT
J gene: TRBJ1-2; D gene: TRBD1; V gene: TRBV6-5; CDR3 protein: ASSYYGTGGDGYT
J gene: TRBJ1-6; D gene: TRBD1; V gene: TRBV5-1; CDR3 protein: ASSPGQGKSPLH
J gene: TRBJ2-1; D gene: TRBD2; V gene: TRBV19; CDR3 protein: ASSRTSGRMSSYNEQF
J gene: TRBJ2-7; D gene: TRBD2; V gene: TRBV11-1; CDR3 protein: ASSLGSGAYEQY
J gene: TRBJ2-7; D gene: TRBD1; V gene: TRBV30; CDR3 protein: ACPSDRGREQY
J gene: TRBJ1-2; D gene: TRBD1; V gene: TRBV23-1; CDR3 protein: ASSQSRQGGYGYT
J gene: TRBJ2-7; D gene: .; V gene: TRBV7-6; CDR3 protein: ASSSPGLEYEQY
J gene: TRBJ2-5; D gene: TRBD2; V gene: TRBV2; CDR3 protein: ASSAGLAVTQETQY
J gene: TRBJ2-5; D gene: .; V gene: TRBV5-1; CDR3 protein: ASSLGLQPARETQY
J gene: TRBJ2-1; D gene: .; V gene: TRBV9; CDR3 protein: ASSVGGGDLNEQF
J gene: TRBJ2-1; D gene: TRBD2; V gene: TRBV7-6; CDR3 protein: ASSSQPGLAGANEQF
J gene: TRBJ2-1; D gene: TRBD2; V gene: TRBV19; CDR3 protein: ASSLGTSGGRGHNEQF